This T cell receptor beta chain is from a study of tissue T cells after allogeneic stem cell transplantation. Study-wide points: The patient cohort was small and clinically heterogeneous, with limited sampling depth. The study did not identify alloreactive or antigen-specific tissue TCRs, and some clones might be persisting host cells. Blood and spleen captured only part of the tissue TCR repertoire.

Worth noting for this clone: Its specificity is not known. Germline and genes: mouse. The sequence runs out 1 residue before the end of the CDR3; the remainder is reconstructed from the germline J gene. The same CDR3 also results from other DNA sequences found in this sample.

Measured with immunoSEQ multiplex PCR; TCRdb has only the in-frame clones, and not every one. The table includes around 51,000 clones, around 70% detected once. Trimming took 4 bases from V and 0 from J, leaving 6 bases between them. CDR1 and CDR2 (germline): LGHDT, YNNKQL (reference sequence). CDR3 length: 13 amino acids. The gene calls are TRBV4 and TRBJ1-2, with TRBD1 as a possible D gene (6 bases). The sequence was collected from a pool of C57BL/6 mice in good health. The material sequenced was sorted cells pooled from one or two spleens. The CDR3 protein is CASSWTANSDYTF. CDR3 DNA (partial): TGTGCCAGCAGCTGGACAGCAAACTCCGACTACACC.